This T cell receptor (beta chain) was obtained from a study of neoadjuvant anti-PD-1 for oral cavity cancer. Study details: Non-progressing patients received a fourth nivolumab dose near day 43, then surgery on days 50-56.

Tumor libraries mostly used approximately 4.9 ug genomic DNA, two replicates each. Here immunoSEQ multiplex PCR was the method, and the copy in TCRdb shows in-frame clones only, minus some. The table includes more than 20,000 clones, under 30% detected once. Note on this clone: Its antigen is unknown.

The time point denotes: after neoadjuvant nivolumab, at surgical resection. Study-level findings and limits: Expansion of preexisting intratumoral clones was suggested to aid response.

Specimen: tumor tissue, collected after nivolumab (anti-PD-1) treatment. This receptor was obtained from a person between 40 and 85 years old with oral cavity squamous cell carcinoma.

CDR3 coding DNA: TGTGCCAGCAGCGCTACAGGGACCACGAACACCGGGGAGCTGTTTTTT. Protein sequence: CASSATGTTNTGELFF. The chain has TRBV7-6 and TRBJ2-2, with TRBD1 as a possible D gene (6 bases). The CDR3 totals 16 residues. V was cut by 5 bases and J by 0 bases, with 13 bases left in between. Per germline, CDR1 SGHVS and CDR2 FNYEAQ.